Shown below are 20 T cell receptor beta chains from a single sample sequenced in a study of blood T cell repertoires in COVID-19. TCRdb keeps only in-frame clones here, not all; method: immunoSEQ multiplex PCR. The sample shows roughly 430,000 clones, more than 70% of them seen only once. Sequenced material: PBMCs or T cells enriched from blood (not recorded which). Receptors originate from a woman aged 18 to 35 who had been exposed to COVID-19.

J is TRBJ2-5 and V is TRBV18; 11 positions agree with TRBD2. CDR1 is KGHSH, CDR2 LQKENI, per germline. The CDR3 extends over 16 amino acids. V was pared by 5 bases and J by 2 bases, with 7 bases of the junction left unmatched. CDR3 sequence reads: CASSVTSGRWQETQYF. In DNA form, the CDR3 reads TGTGCCAGCTCAGTAACTAGCGGGAGATGGCAAGAGACCCAGTACTTC.

The sample holds a few counts of this clone. The V call is TRBV4-1, the J call TRBJ2-3; D gene unclear. CDR1 is MGHRA and CDR2 is YSYEKL in the germline V gene. The CDR3 runs to 15 residues. V shed 4 bases and J shed 0 bases, with 11 bases lying between them. CDR3 residues: CASSLQSSSTDTQYF. The CDR3 DNA reads TGCGCCAGCAGCCTACAGTCCTCTAGCACAGATACGCAGTATTTT.

This sequence joins TRBV7-2 and TRBJ1-3; the D gene is possibly TRBD1 (5 bases). Germline CDR1 reads SGHTA; CDR2 reads FQGNSA. The CDR3 loop spans 15 amino acids. V dropped 3 bases and J dropped 0 bases, with 9 bases sitting between them. The CDR3: CASSFGHHSGNTIYF. DNA for the CDR3: TGTGCCAGCAGCTTTGGACACCACTCTGGAAACACCATATATTTT.

V gene TRBV11-2 combines with J gene TRBJ1-4; tentative D call: TRBD1 (6 bases). CDR1 is SGHAT and CDR2 is FQNNGV in the germline V gene. Trimming removed 5 bases at V and 4 bases at J, with 14 bases between. The length of the CDR3 is 15 residues. This CDR3 reads CASSPRGQYNEKLFF. In DNA, the CDR3 is TGTGCCAGCAGCCCTCGCGGACAGTATAATGAAAAACTGTTTTTT. Together with reference TRBV11-2 and TRBJ1-4, the CDR3 gives the full variable domain: EAGVAQSPRYKIIEKRQSVAFWCNPISGHATLYWYQQILGQGPKLLIQFQNNGVVDDSQLPKDRFSAERLKGVDSTLKIQPAKLEDSAVYLCASSPRGQYNEKLFFGSGTQLSVL.

The chain is built from TRBV19 and TRBJ2-2, with 10 bases that match TRBD1. Germline CDR1 is LNHDA and CDR2 is SQIVND (reference sequence). Trimming at V came to 7 bases and at J to 5 bases, leaving 7 bases not matched to a gene. This CDR3 has 15 residues. The CDR3 DNA reads as TGTGCCAGTAATCCGGACAGGGGGATGACCGGGGAGCTGTTTTTT. Translation: CASNPDRGMTGELFF.

This CDR3 reads CASSLLSGSSYNEQFF. The CDR3 nucleotides are TGTGCCAGCAGTCTACTAAGCGGGAGCTCCTACAATGAGCAGTTCTTC. This rearrangement joins TRBV28 to TRBJ2-1; TRBD2 agrees at 8 bases. This CDR3 comprises 16 residues. Germline CDR1 reads MDHEN; CDR2 reads SYDVKM. V gave up 5 bases and J gave up 0 bases; unmatched junction bases: 6.

V gene TRBV11-2 combines with J gene TRBJ1-6; D is unclear. Germline CDR1 reads SGHAT; CDR2 reads FQNNGV. Trimming left V 2 bases short and J 7 bases short, with 9 bases between. The CDR3 is 14 amino acids. CDR3 in amino acids: CASSLTPTNSPLHF. CDR3 sequence (DNA): TGTGCCAGCAGCTTAACCCCGACAAATTCACCCCTCCACTTT.

The genes are TRBV3-1 (or the pseudogene TRBV3-2) and TRBJ2-7; 9 positions match TRBD1. The J segment lost 1 base and the V segment lost 4 bases, leaving 5 bases of the junction unmatched. The CDR3 length is 15 residues. CDR1 is LGHDT, CDR2 YNNKEL, per germline (reference sequence). The CDR3 sequence: CASSPGQGFSYEQYF. DNA for the CDR3: TGTGCCAGCAGCCCGGGACAGGGCTTTTCCTACGAGCAGTACTTC.

V usage is TRBV5-6 and J usage is TRBJ2-5; tentative D call: TRBD2 (7 bases). This CDR3 is 15 amino acids long. Germline loops: CDR1 SGHDT, CDR2 YYEEEE. Trimming took off 2 bases at V and 4 bases at J, with 15 bases between the two ends. The CDR3 DNA reads TGTGCCAGCAGCTTCCGCGGGGGCGGGGGAGAGACCCAGTACTTC. Protein product: CASSFRGGGGETQYF.

The chain carries TRBV5-1 and TRBJ1-1, with D unresolved. V lost 5 bases and J lost 3, with 11 bases in between. CDR3 length: 13 residues. Germline-derived CDR1 and CDR2 are SGHRS and YFSETQ. CDR3 nucleotide sequence: TGCGCCAGCAGTCACTTCGGGGACACTGAAGCTTTCTTT. Amino acid sequence: CASSHFGDTEAFF.

The CDR3 loop is CASSFWGERTSGGDEQFF. The CDR3 coding sequence is TGTGCCAGCAGCTTTTGGGGAGAAAGGACTAGCGGGGGAGATGAGCAGTTCTTC. The gene calls are TRBV7-9 and TRBJ2-1; 13 bases map to TRBD2. Germline-derived CDR1 and CDR2 are SEHNR and FQNEAQ (reference sequence). V lost 3 bases, J lost 8 bases, and 13 bases stayed unmatched. The CDR3 is 18 residues long.

V and J are TRBV19 and TRBJ1-5, with 11 bases aligning to TRBD1. Germline values: CDR1 LNHDA, CDR2 SQIVND (reference sequence). The CDR3 runs 16 residues. V was pared by 2 bases and J by 6 bases, with 6 bases of the junction left unmatched. CDR3 DNA sequence: TGTGCCAGTAGTATATCGGGGGGGACAGGGGGTCAGCCCCAGCATTTT. Protein product: CASSISGGTGGQPQHF.

V usage is TRBV7-6 and J usage is TRBJ2-7, with D maybe TRBD1 (6 bases). The V and J ends lost 0 bases and 0 bases respectively, with 6 bases between them. The germline V gene has CDR1 SGHVS and CDR2 FNYEAQ. This CDR3 has 14 residues. CDR3 DNA: TGTGCCAGCAGCTTAGCGACAGGCTCCTACGAGCAGTACTTC. Protein: CASSLATGSYEQYF. Combining the CDR3 with reference TRBV7-6 and TRBJ2-7 gives the whole variable domain GAGVSQSPRYKVTKRGQDVALRCDPISGHVSLYWYRQALGQGPEFLTYFNYEAQQDKSGLPNDRFSAERPEGSISTLTIQRTEQRDSAMYRCASSLATGSYEQYFGPGTRLTVT.

The chain recombines TRBV28 with TRBJ1-2; D is ambiguous. CDR3 length: 12 residues. The V and J ends lost 6 bases and 8 bases respectively, with 13 bases between them. Germline lookup yields CDR1 MDHEN and CDR2 SYDVKM. This CDR3 reads CASSTPPWGYTF. The CDR3 DNA reads as TGTGCCAGCAGCACTCCCCCTTGGGGCTACACCTTC.

This chain connects TRBV9 to TRBJ2-7; D is possibly TRBD1 (6 bases). Per germline, CDR1 SGDLS and CDR2 YYNGEE. The CDR3 sequence is 16 residues long. Between the trimmed V and J ends, which lost 0 bases and 0 bases, there was a span of 13 bases. The CDR3 DNA follows: TGTGCCAGCAGCGTAGAGGCAGGGGTGAGCTCCTACGAGCAGTACTTC. Protein: CASSVEAGVSSYEQYF.

CDR3 sequence (DNA): TGTGCCAGCAGCTTAGTTGCGGGGCCCTTTCCGGCCGAGCAGTACTTC. Protein sequence: CASSLVAGPFPAEQYF. V gene TRBV7-8 combines with J gene TRBJ2-7; possibly TRBD2 for D (6 bases). The CDR3 is made up of 16 amino acids. The germline CDR1 and CDR2 sequences are SGHVS and FQNEAQ. Between the trimmed V and J ends, which lost 1 base and 6 bases, there was a span of 19 bases.

The gene calls are TRBV28 and TRBJ1-3; 7 bases agree with TRBD1. The junction had 4 bases not matched to a gene; V was cut back by 2 bases and J by 0 bases. Looked up from germline, CDR1 is MDHEN and CDR2 is SYDVKM. There are 16 residues in the CDR3. The CDR3 DNA sequence: TGTGCCAGCAGTTTAGCGTACAGGGGCTCTGGAAACACCATATATTTT. This translates into CASSLAYRGSGNTIYF.

The V and J genes are TRBV3-1 (or the pseudogene TRBV3-2) and TRBJ1-2; D call uncertain. Germline CDR1 is LGHDT and CDR2 is YNNKEL (reference sequence). The CDR3 has 15 residues. Trimming shortened V by 4 bases and J by 3 bases, and 15 bases separated the two germline ends. For the CDR3, the DNA is TGTGCCAGCAGCCCCCGCGAGAGGGTGGACTATGGCTACACCTTC. Translating gives CASSPRERVDYGYTF.

The V gene is TRBV4-3, the J gene TRBJ1-4, with a tentative D call TRBD1 (5 bases). The CDR3 is made up of 16 amino acids. V was shortened by 1 base and J by 8 bases, with 17 bases between the two germline ends. Germline lookup yields CDR1 LGHNA and CDR2 YSLEER. CDR3 residues: CASSQGLIQGTEKLFF. In nucleotides, the CDR3 is TGCGCCAGCAGCCAAGGTCTTATCCAGGGAACAGAAAAACTGTTTTTT.

This clone has only one observation. The chain recombines TRBV29-1 with TRBJ2-7, with D possibly matching TRBD2 (6 bases). The CDR3 totals 15 residues. V was cut by 5 bases and J by 4 bases, with 21 bases left in between. Germline V lookup: CDR1 SQVTM, CDR2 ANQGSEA. CDR3 in amino acids: CSVITGTLAPYEQYF. The CDR3 coding sequence is TGCAGCGTTATCACCGGGACTCTCGCCCCGTACGAGCAGTACTTC.